This TCR beta chain was documented in a study of T cells in Graves' hyperthyroidism and ophthalmopathy. Findings of the study overall: A model of 13 V-J pairs discriminated ophthalmopathy from stable hyperthyroidism. The blood repertoire included most of the expanded thyroid clonotypes above 0.001.

Patients aged 18 to 65 had newly diagnosed hyperthyroidism that had lasted under 2 months. This clonotype was recorded at least ten times. Its specificity is not known. Amplification of TCR beta CDR3 regions was performed using RNA transcripts as template. TCR CDR3 regions were first amplified by RT-PCR with HTBI primers. TCRdb independently ran MiXCR on the multiplex PCR reads; one entry per CDR3 protein. The data show hundreds of thousands of distinct CDR3 sequences, 16% seen once. Sequencing used blood. The sequence derives from a woman aged 18-29 years with Graves' hyperthyroidism.

The CDR3: CAISTTSGGTGWDEQYF. The CDR3 DNA reads as TGTGCCATCAGTACCACCTCCGGGGGGACAGGGTGGGACGAGCAGTACTTC. This rearrangement joins TRBV10-3 to TRBJ2-7; 9 bases are shared with TRBD1. After removal of 5 bases from V and 5 bases from J, the junction contained 16 bases not matched to a gene. CDR1 and CDR2 from the germline V gene are ENHRY and SYGVKD. This CDR3 is built from 17 residues.